These 2 T cell receptor beta chains were all obtained from the same sample, sequenced in a study of vaccination and CD4 T cells after COVID-19. Antigens for these TCRs are unknown. Sequencing of DNA taken from cultured CD4+ T cells relied on the Oncomine TCR Beta short-read assay. Each CDR3 protein is one row after TCRdb ran MiXCR on the PCR reads. There are roughly 17,000 distinct CDR3 sequences in the sample; 35% to 40% occur only once, and roughly 12% lies in the top ten. Treatment meaning: roughly ten-day PBMC culture with coronavirus spike peptide pools or control peptides (ViraFEST assay). The sequenced sample was CD4+ T cells from blood, cultured in vitro. These receptor sequences come from a human donor who had recovered from COVID-19.

The chain recombines TRBV20-1 with TRBJ2-3; no reliable D call. CDR1 DFQATT and CDR2 SNEGSKA come from the germline V gene (reference sequence). CDR3 length: 11 amino acids. V was pared by 6 bases and J by 4 bases, with 8 bases between. The CDR3 DNA sequence: TGCAGTGCGGAAACATCAGATACGCAGTATTTT. Its protein is CSAETSDTQYF.

This clonotype was counted only a few times. The chain employs TRBV12-3 or TRBV12-4 and TRBJ1-1, with TRBD1 as a possible D gene (6 bases). Trimming stripped 3 bases from V and 5 bases from J, with 13 bases between. The CDR3 runs to 14 residues. The CDR3 region is CASSFQQGGTEAFF. CDR3 in DNA: TGTGCCAGCAGTTTTCAACAGGGAGGAACTGAAGCTTTCTTT.